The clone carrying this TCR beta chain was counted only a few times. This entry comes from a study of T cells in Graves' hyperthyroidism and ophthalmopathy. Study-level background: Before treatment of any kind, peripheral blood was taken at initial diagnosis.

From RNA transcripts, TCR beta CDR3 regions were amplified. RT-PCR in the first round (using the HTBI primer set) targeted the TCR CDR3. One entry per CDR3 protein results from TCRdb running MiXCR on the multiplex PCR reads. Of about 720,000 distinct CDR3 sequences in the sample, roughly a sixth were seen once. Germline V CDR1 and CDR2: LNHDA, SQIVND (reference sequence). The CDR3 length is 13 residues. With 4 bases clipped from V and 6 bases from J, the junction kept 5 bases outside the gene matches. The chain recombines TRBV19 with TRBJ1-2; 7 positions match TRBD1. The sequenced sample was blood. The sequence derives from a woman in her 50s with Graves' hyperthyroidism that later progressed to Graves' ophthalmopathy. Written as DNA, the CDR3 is TGTGCCAGTAGTACCGACAGGGAACATGGCTACACCTTC. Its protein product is CASSTDREHGYTF.